This T cell receptor beta chain was found in a study of shared clonotypes between healthy human individuals. Sequencing used immunoSEQ multiplex PCR; TCRdb keeps in-frame clones, though not all of them. The sample includes about 490,000 clones, 76% of them seen just once. Germline CDR1 is SNHLY and CDR2 is FYNNEI. CDR3 length equals 15 residues. The junction had 4 bases not matched to a gene; V was cut back by 2 bases and J by 6 bases. The receptor's source is a woman aged 40 to 50 in good health. Some clones in this sample may be carry-over from other donors' samples. Sequenced material: PBMCs. The rearrangement uses TRBV2 and TRBJ2-1; TRBD2 matches 10 bases. For the CDR3, the DNA is TGTGCCAGCAGTGAAACGCTAGCGGGAGCCAATGAGCAGTTCTTC. Amino acids: CASSETLAGANEQFF.